This T cell receptor (beta chain) was sequenced for a study of CD8 T cells in Susac syndrome. This clonotype was counted a single time. V shed 6 bases and J shed 4 bases, with 19 bases lying between them. CDR3 length: 16 amino acids. Germline V gives CDR1 LGHNA, CDR2 YSLEER. The RNA input was about 0.45 to 1 ug, and it was reverse transcribed with random hexamers. TCRdb processed the immunoSEQ multiplex PCR reads anew with MiXCR; each CDR3 protein has one entry. The sample lists 130,000 to 150,000 distinct CDR3 sequences, about 94% occurring once. The sequenced material came from CD8+ T cells from PBMCs. V and J are TRBV4-3 and TRBJ2-1; maybe TRBD1 (6 bases). The receptor was derived from a human donor in good health. The CDR3 sequence: CASRTNPLDRYNEQFF. The DNA for the CDR3 is TGCGCCAGCAGGACTAACCCCCTGGACAGATACAATGAGCAGTTCTTC.